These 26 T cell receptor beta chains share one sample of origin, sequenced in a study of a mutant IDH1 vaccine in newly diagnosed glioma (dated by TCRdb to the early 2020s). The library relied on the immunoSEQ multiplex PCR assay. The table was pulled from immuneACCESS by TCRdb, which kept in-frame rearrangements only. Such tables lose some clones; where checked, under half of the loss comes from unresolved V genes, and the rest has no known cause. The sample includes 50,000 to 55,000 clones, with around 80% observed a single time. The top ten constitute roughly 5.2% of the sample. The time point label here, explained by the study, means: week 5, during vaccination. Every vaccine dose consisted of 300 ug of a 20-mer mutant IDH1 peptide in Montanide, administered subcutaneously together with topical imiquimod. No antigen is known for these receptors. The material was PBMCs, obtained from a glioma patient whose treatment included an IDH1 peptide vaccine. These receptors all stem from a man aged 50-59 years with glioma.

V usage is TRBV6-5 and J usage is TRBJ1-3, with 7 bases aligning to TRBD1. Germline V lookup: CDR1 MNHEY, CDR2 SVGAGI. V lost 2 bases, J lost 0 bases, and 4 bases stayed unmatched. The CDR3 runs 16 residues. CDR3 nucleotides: TGTGCCAGCAGTTACGGACAGGCGTTCTCTGGAAACACCATATATTTT. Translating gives CASSYGQAFSGNTIYF.

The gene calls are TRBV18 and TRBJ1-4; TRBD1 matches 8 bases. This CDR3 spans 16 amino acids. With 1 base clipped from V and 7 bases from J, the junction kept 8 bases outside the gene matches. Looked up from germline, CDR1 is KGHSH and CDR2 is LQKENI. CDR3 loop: CASSPLKQGAGEKLFF. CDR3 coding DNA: TGTGCCAGCTCACCACTGAAGCAGGGGGCGGGTGAAAAACTGTTTTTT.

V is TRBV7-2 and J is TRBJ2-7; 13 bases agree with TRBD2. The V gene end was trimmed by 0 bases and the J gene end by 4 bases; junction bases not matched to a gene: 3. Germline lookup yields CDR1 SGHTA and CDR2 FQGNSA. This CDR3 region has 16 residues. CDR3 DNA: TGTGCCAGCAGCTTAGCGAGGACTAGCGGGGGATACGAGCAGTACTTC. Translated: CASSLARTSGGYEQYF.

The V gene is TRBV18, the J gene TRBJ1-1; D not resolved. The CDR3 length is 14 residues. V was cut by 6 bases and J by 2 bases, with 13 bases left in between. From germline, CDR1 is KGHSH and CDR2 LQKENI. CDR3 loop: CASSPQESNTEAFF. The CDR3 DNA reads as TGTGCCAGCTCCCCTCAAGAGTCCAACACTGAAGCTTTCTTT.

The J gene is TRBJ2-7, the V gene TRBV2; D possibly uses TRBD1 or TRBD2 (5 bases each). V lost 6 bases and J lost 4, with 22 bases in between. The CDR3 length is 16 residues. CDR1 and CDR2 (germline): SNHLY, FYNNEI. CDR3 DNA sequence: TGTGCCAGCAGCGGCTCGGGGACCCCGGGGCCTTACGAGCAGTACTTC. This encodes CASSGSGTPGPYEQYF.

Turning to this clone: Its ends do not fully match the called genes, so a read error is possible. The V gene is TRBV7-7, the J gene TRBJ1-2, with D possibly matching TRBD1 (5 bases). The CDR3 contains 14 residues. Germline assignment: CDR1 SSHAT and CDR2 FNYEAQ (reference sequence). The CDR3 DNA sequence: TGTGCTAGCAGCTGCAACGGGACGGTCTATGGCTACACCTTC. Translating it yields CASSCNGTVYGYTF.

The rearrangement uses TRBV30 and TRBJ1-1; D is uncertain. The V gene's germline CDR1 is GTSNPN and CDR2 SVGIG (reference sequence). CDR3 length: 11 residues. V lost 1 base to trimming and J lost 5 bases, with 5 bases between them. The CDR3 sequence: CAWSDFTEAFF. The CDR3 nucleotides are TGTGCCTGGAGTGACTTTACTGAAGCTTTCTTT.

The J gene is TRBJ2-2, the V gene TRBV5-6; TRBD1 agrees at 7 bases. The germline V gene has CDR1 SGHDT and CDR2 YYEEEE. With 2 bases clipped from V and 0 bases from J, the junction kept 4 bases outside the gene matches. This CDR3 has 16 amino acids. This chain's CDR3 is CASSFGQGANTGELFF. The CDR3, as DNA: TGTGCCAGCAGCTTTGGGCAGGGGGCGAACACCGGGGAGCTGTTTTTT. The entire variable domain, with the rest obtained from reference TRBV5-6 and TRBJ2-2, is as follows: DAGVTQSPTHLIKTRGQQVTLRCSPKSGHDTVSWYQQALGQGPQFIFQYYEEEERQRGNFPDRFSGHQFPNYSSELNVNALLLGDSALYLCASSFGQGANTGELFFGEGSRLTVL.

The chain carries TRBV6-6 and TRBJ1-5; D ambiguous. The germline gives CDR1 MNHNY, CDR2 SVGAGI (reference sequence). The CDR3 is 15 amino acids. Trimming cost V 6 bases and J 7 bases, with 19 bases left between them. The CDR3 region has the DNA TGTGCCAGCAGCCCCGGAACCGGGGTAACGCAGCCCCAGCATTTT. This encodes CASSPGTGVTQPQHF.

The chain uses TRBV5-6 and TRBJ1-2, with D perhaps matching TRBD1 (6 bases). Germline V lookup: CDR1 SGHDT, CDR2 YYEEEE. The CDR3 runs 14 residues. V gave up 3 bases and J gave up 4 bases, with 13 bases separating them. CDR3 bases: TGTGCCAGCAGCTCTAATACAGGGTTCTATGGCTACACCTTC. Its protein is CASSSNTGFYGYTF.

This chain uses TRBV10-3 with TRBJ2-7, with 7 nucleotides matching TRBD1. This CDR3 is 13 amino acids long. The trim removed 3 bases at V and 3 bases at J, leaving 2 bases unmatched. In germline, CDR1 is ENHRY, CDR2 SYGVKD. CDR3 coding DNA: TGTGCCATCAGTGAACAGGGGATCTACGAGCAGTACTTC. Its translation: CAISEQGIYEQYF.

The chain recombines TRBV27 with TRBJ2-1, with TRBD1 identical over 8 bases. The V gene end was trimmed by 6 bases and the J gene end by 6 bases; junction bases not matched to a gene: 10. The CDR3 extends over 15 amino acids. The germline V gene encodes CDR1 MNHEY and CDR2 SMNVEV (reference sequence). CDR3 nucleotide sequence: TGTGCCAGCAGGTCACCGACAGGGGCTATCAATGAGCAGTTCTTC. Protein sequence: CASRSPTGAINEQFF.

As DNA, the CDR3 is TGTGCCACCACGGATCGAGGGCTAGCATTCGCTAGCACAGATACGCAGTATTTT. This sequence encodes CATTDRGLAFASTDTQYF. The chain couples TRBV2 to TRBJ2-3; maybe TRBD2 (5 bases). This CDR3 is built from 18 residues. With 10 bases removed from V and 0 bases from J, the gap between germline ends came to 26 bases. Germline CDR1 SNHLY, CDR2 FYNNEI.

CDR3 protein: CASSLRQGDTEAFF. The DNA of the CDR3 is TGTGCCAGCAGCTTAAGGCAGGGCGACACTGAAGCTTTCTTT. The chain has TRBV7-9 and TRBJ1-1; D may be TRBD1 (5 bases). The V gene lost 2 bases and the J gene lost 3 bases, with 10 bases spanning the gap. This CDR3 has 14 amino acids. Germline V gives CDR1 SEHNR, CDR2 FQNEAQ (reference sequence).

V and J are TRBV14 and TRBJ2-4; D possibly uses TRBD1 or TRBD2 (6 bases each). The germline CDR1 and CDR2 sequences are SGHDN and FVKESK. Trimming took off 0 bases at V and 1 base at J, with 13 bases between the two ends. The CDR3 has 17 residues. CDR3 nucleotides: TGTGCCAGCAGCCAAGAAAACAGGGCGGGGGCCAAAAACATTCAGTACTTC. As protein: CASSQENRAGAKNIQYF.

CDR3 coding DNA: TGTGCCAGCAGCGTAGATGGGCTACTTCCGTATGGCTACACCTTC. Translated: CASSVDGLLPYGYTF. This chain connects TRBV9 to TRBJ1-2, with unresolved D. The V end lost 0 bases, the J end lost 5 bases, and 14 bases lay between the germline ends. Germline V gene lookup returns CDR1 SGDLS and CDR2 YYNGEE. The CDR3 runs to 15 residues.

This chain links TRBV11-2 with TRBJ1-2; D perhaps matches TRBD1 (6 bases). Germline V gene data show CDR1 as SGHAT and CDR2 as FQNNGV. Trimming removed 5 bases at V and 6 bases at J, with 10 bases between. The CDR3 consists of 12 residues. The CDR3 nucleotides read TGTGCCAGCAGCAATAGGGGGGATGGCTACACCTTC. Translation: CASSNRGDGYTF.

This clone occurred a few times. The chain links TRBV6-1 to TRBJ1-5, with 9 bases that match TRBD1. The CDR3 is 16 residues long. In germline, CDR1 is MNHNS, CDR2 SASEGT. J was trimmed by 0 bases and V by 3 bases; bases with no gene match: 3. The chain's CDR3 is CASSEGTGTSNQPQHF. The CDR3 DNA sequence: TGTGCCAGCAGTGAGGGGACAGGGACTAGCAATCAGCCCCAGCATTTT.

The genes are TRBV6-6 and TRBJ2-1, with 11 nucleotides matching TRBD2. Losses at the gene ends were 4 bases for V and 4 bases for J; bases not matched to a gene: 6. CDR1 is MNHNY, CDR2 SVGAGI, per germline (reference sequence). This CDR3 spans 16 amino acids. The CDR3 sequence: CASSFSGTSGYNEQFF. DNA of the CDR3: TGTGCCAGCAGTTTCTCCGGGACTAGCGGATACAATGAGCAGTTCTTC.

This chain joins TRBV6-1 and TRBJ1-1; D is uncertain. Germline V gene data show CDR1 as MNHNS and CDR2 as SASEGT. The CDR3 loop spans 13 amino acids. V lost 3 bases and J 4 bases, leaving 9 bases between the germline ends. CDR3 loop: CASSENWGTEAFF. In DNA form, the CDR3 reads TGTGCCAGCAGTGAGAACTGGGGCACTGAAGCTTTCTTT.

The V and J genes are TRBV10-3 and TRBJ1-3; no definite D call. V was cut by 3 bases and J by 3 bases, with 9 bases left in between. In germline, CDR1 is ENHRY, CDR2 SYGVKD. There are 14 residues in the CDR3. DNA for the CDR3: TGTGCCATCAGTGAATCGTTGAATGGAAACACCATATATTTT. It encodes CAISESLNGNTIYF.

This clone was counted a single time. The CDR3 sequence: CAYLPMGNTIYF. CDR3 bases: TGTGCCTACCTCCCGATGGGAAACACCATATATTTT. The gene calls are TRBV30 and TRBJ1-3; no firm D call. This CDR3 has 12 residues. V was clipped by 7 bases and J by 4 bases, with 11 bases between them. The germline V gene has CDR1 GTSNPN and CDR2 SVGIG (reference sequence).

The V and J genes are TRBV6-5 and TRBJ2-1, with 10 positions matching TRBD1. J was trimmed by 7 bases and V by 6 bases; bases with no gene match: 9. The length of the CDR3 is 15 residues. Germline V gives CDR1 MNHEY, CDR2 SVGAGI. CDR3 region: CASRRQGAGWNEQFF. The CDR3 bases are TGTGCCAGCAGGAGACAGGGGGCGGGTTGGAATGAGCAGTTCTTC.

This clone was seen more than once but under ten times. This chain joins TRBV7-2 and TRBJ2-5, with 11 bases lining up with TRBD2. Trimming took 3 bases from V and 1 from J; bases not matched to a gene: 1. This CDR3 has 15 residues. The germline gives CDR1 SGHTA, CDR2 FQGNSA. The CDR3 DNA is TGTGCCAGCAGCTTCACTAGCGGGGGCCAAGAGACCCAGTACTTC. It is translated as CASSFTSGGQETQYF.

The CDR3 sequence is CAWSSAENSPLHF. The CDR3 DNA sequence: TGTGCCTGGAGTAGCGCAGAAAATTCACCCCTCCACTTT. The chain uses TRBV30 and TRBJ1-6; the D is unclear. The CDR3 totals 13 residues. Trimming took 2 bases from V and 7 from J, leaving 9 bases between them. The germline CDR1 and CDR2 sequences are GTSNPN and SVGIG (reference sequence).

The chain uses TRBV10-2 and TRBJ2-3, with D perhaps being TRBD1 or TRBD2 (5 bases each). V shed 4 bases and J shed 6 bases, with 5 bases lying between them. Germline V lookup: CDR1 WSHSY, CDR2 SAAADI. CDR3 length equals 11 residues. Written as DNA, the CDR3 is TGCGCCAGCAGTGGGGGGGATACGCAGTATTTT. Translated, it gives CASSGGDTQYF.